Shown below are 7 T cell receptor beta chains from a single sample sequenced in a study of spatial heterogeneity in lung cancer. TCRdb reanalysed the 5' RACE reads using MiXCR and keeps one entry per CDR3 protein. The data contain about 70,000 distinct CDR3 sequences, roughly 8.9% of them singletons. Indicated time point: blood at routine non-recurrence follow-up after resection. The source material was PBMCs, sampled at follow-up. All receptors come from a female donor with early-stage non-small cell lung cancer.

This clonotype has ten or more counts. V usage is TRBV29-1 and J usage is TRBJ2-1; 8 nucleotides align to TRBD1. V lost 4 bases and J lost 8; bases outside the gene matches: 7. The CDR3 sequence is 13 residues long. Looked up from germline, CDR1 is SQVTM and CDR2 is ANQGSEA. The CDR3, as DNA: TGCAGCGTTGGGCAGGGGGCTTTTGATGAGCAGTTCTTC. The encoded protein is CSVGQGAFDEQFF.

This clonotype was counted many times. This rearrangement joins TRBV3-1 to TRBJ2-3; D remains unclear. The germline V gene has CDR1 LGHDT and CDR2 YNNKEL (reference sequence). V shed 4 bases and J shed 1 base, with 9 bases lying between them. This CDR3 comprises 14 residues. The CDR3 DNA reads TGTGCCAGCAGCCCTTGGCCCGGCACAGATACGCAGTATTTT. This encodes CASSPWPGTDTQYF.

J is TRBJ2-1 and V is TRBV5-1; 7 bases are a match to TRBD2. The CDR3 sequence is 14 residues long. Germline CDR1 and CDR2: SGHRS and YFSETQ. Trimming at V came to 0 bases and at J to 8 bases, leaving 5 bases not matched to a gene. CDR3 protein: CASSLEGGSDEQFF. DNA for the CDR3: TGCGCCAGCAGCTTGGAGGGCGGGAGCGATGAGCAGTTCTTC.

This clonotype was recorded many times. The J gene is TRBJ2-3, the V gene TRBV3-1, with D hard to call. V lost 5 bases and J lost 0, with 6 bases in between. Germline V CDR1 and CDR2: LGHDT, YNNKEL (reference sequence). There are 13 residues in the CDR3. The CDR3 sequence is CASSSESTDTQYF. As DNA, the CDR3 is TGTGCCAGCAGCTCGGAGAGCACAGATACGCAGTATTTT.

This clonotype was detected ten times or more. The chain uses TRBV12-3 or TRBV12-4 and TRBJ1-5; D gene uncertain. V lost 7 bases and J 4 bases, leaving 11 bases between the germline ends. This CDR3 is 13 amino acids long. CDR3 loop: CASTLRRNQPQHF. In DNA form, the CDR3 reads TGTGCCAGCACCCTCAGGAGGAATCAGCCCCAGCATTTT.

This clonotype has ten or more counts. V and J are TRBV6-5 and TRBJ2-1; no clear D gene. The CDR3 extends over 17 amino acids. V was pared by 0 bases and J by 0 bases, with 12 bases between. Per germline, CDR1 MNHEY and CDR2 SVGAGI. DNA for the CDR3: TGTGCCAGCAGTTACTCGGCCTCCTCAGGCTCCTACAATGAGCAGTTCTTC. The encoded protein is CASSYSASSGSYNEQFF.

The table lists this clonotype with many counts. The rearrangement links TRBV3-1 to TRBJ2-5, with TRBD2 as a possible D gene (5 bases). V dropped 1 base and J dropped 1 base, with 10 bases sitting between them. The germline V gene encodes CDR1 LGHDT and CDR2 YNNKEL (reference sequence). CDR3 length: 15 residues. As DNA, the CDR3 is TGTGCCAGCAGCCAAGTGGCAGCGGCCCAAGAGACCCAGTACTTC. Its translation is CASSQVAAAQETQYF.